This TCR beta chain is from a study of OX40 agonist ivuxolimab in advanced cancers. Sequencing used immunoSEQ multiplex PCR; TCRdb keeps in-frame clones, though not all of them. Among more than 80,000 clones listed, about 89% were seen once. The CDR3 length is 12 residues. V lost 6 bases to trimming and J lost 12 bases, with 17 bases between them. Germline V lookup: CDR1 PRHDT, CDR2 FYEKMQ (reference sequence). The source of this sequence is an adult with an advanced solid tumor such as melanoma, head and neck, liver or kidney cancer. The source was CD4+ or CD8+ T cells sorted from blood, collected in a trial of the OX40 agonist ivuxolimab. The chain joins TRBV13 to TRBJ1-2, with D possibly matching TRBD1 (5 bases). The CDR3 spells CASRLDGGLDTF. CDR3 nucleotide sequence: TGTGCCAGCAGACTCGATGGGGGGTTAGACACCTTC.